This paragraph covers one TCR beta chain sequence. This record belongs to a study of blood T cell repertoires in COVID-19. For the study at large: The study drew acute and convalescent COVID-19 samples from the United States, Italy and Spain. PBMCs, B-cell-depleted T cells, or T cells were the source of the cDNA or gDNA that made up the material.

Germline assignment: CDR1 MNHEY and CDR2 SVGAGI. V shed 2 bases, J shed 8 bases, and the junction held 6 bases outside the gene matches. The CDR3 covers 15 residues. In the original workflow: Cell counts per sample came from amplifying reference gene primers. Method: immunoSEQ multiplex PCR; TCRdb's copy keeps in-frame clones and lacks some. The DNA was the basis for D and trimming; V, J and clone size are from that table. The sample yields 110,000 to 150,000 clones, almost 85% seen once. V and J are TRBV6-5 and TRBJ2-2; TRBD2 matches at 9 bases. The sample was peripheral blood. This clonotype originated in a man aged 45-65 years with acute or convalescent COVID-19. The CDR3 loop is CASSYAAGGPGELFF. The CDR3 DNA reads TGTGCCAGCAGTTACGCGGCGGGAGGGCCAGGGGAGCTGTTTTTT.